One TCR beta chain is described in this entry. The sample holds many counts of this clonotype. What this receptor recognizes is not known. At one end the junction does not follow the germline gene, possibly because of a read error. The treatment or condition label, read with the paper, signifies: allogeneic hematopoietic cell transplantation with graft depleted of TCRalphabeta T cells and CD19 B cells. The transplant recipients were children given TCRalphabeta/CD19-depleted allogeneic hematopoietic cell grafts. This specimen belongs to a study of T-cell reconstitution after alpha-beta-depleted transplantation in children (dated by TCRdb to 2016 to 2018). About the study as a whole: Using TCR repertoire profiling, the study quantitatively followed how T-cell immune reconstitution unfolded in children after TCRalphabeta/CD19-depleted allogeneic hematopoietic cell transplantation. Beyond this particular receptor, the publication reports: The frequencies of hyperexpanded clones fell over the following months, and after one year, T-cell counts and TCRbeta diversity were mostly attributed to newly produced T cells. About two months after transplant, the apparently early recovery of alphabetaT-cell counts reportedly depended on just several hundred clones that had expanded rapidly and came from non-depleted graft cells. In some patients, the high TCRbeta diversity seen at day 60 was put down to recipient T cells and intrathymic progenitors that had survived conditioning.

The library was prepared using PCR. Sequencing was performed on an Illumina HiSeq 2500. To normalize quantification of the TCRbeta repertoire, the TCR libraries were built with molecular barcoding that relied on unique molecular identifiers. TCRdb ran its own pipeline on the public reads, namely fastp trimming at Q25 and MiXCR clone calling, and kept in-frame beta chains. Rows with one shared CDR3 protein collapse into an entry with the most common genes and DNA. This sample lists some 300,000 distinct CDR3 sequences; 9.5% to 13% were detected once. The top ten hold less than 9% of the sample. The CDR3 contains 13 residues, cysteine and phenylalanine counted. The DNA shown is the 39-base CDR3, in frame from base 1. Based on the germline V gene (reference sequence), the CDR1 and CDR2 sequences are LGHDT and YNNKEL.

The V gene is TRBV3-1 and the J gene is TRBJ2-1; TRBD2 might be the D gene, on 5 matching bases. The TCR sequence derives from a boy in the first two years of life with acute myeloid leukemia, due to receive a stem cell transplant. The sequences come from PBMCs, collected before TCRalphabeta/CD19-depleted stem cell transplant. This receptor has the CDR3 CASSPDSFNEQFF. The bases are TGTGCCAGCAGCCCGGACTCCTTCAATGAGCAGTTCTTC.